The sequence of this TCR beta chain was determined in a study of T cell responses to AZD1222 COVID-19 vaccine. Repertoires were generated with immunoSEQ multiplex PCR, while TCRdb's copy carries only in-frame clones and drops some. The table shows some 130,000 clones, with roughly 93% occurring only once. Between the trimmed V and J ends, which lost 1 base and 11 bases, there was a span of 17 bases. Germline V gene sequence: CDR1 MGHRA, CDR2 YSYEKL. This CDR3 comprises 14 residues. Findings and limits, study-wide: Once two AZD1222 doses were given, Spike-specific TCR breadth and depth went up. Sampling captured repertoires only after the peak T cell response. The study identified only a handful of AZD1222 recipients as seropositive at baseline.

With respect to this clone: Its antigen is undetermined.

The clonotype originates from an adult who received the AZD1222 COVID-19 vaccine. This chain joins TRBV4-1 and TRBJ1-1; D is uncertain. Sequencing used peripheral blood, obtained 28 days after the second AZD1222 dose. The CDR3 protein is CASSQAPQQPAAFF. In DNA form, the CDR3 reads TGCGCCAGCAGCCAAGCACCCCAGCAGCCAGCCGCTTTCTTT.